The T cell receptor beta chain described here comes from a study of blood T cells in healthy people across ages. The second PCR ran roughly 6 to 12 cycles with a sample-barcoded 5' primer and J-beta primers. With 12 random nucleotides, a template-switch adaptor tagged each individual cDNA molecule. A single record per CDR3 protein comes from TCRdb applying MiXCR to the 5' RACE reads. The table includes roughly 800,000 distinct CDR3 sequences, 20% to 25% detected once. The same sample was also used in a study of T cells of mothers and their children. That study adds: Reads obtained per mother exceeded 8 million TCR beta CDR3 reads, with some 3 million obtained per child.

This receptor was identified in a boy between 5 and 17 years old in good health. The material sequenced was blood.

In DNA, the CDR3 is TGTGCCAGCAGCCAAGTTCCCCAGCGGGGTTACAATGAGCAGTTCTTC. Encoded protein: CASSQVPQRGYNEQFF. The chain has TRBV4-2 and TRBJ2-1; 7 positions agree with TRBD2. Germline V CDR1 and CDR2: LGHNA, YNFKEQ. CDR3 length: 16 residues. V was clipped by 1 base and J by 4 bases; unmatched bases: 7.